The rows below give T cell receptor beta chains drawn from one sample of a study of T cell clonotyping in hematopoietic cell transplantation. Sequencing used immunoSEQ multiplex PCR; TCRdb keeps in-frame clones, though not all of them. The repertoire holds 6,000 or so clones, with roughly 90% as singletons. Sequenced material: peripheral blood mononuclear cells, taken 100 days after allogeneic stem cell transplant. All receptors derive from a female patient aged 50 to 65 who had an allogeneic stem cell transplant from a related donor, so the T cells may come from the graft donor. Some clones in this sample may be carry-over from other donors' samples. Each CDR3 is given with its conserved first and last residue. D genes are given only for firm matches. Rows give clone size only sometimes, using once, few, many, or a class for an expanded clone.

- | TRBJ1-2 | TRBV11-1 | - | TGTGCCAGCAGCTTAGATGGAGGGGGGCTTGAAGGCTACACCTTC | CASSLDGGGLEGYTF
- | TRBJ1-5 | TRBV7-2 | - | TGTGCCAGCAGCTTACAGGACAATCAGCCCCAGCATTTT | CASSLQDNQPQHF
- | TRBJ1-2 | TRBV6-5 | - | TGTGCCAGCAGTTACCTCTTAAATACTAACTATGGCTACACCTTC | CASSYLLNTNYGYTF
- | TRBJ2-7 | TRBV5-1 | - | TGCGCCAGCAGCCCCGGCGGTGCCTACGAGCAGTACTTC | CASSPGGAYEQYF
- | TRBJ1-4 | TRBV5-1 | - | TGCGCCAGCAGCTTGCAGTCGAGGGGTGAAAAACTGTTTTTT | CASSLQSRGEKLFF
TRBD1 | TRBJ1-1 | TRBV4-1 | - | TGCGCCAGCAGCCAAGACCGGGGGACAGGGGTTATCACTGAAGCTTTCTTT | CASSQDRGTGVITEAFF
- | TRBJ1-2 | TRBV19 | - | TGTGCCAGTACTAAAAACAGGGATGGGGACTATGGCTACACCTTC | CASTKNRDGDYGYTF
- | TRBJ2-1 | TRBV27 | - | TGTGCCAGCAGTTTCCGGGATTTTGGGGTGAATGAGCAGTTCTTC | CASSFRDFGVNEQFF
- | TRBJ2-2 | TRBV19 | - | TGTGCCAGTACTTATTTAGCGTACACCGGGGAGCTGTTTTTT | CASTYLAYTGELFF
- | TRBJ2-7 | TRBV6-5 | - | TGTGCCAGCAGCAGATACAGTCGAAGTTCCTACGAGCAGTACTTC | CASSRYSRSSYEQYF
- | TRBJ1-1 | TRBV7-3 | - | TGTGCCAGCAGCCTCCCCGGGACTGAAGCTTTCTTT | CASSLPGTEAFF
- | TRBJ1-6 | TRBV5-1 | - | TGCGCCAGCAGGGCCCCGATGGGGGGCTCCTATAATTCACCCCTCCACTTT | CASRAPMGGSYNSPLHF
- | TRBJ2-7 | TRBV7-2 | - | TGTGCCAGCAGCCTAAGCTGGGGAGAGCAGTACTTC | CASSLSWGEQYF
TRBD1 | TRBJ1-4 | TRBV28 | - | TGTGCCAGCAGTTTGCCGGGACAGATTAATGAAAAACTGTTTTTT | CASSLPGQINEKLFF
- | TRBJ1-4 | TRBV4-1 | - | TGCGCCAGCAGCCAAGATAACACAGTGTACGGGGAAAAACTGTTTTTT | CASSQDNTVYGEKLFF
- | TRBJ1-5 | TRBV7-3 | - | TGTGCCAGCAGCTTGAATGCCAATCAGCCCCAGCATTTT | CASSLNANQPQHF
TRBD2 | TRBJ2-3 | TRBV5-1 | once | TGCGCCAGCAGCGCCAGCGGGGGGACAGATACGCAGTATTTT | CASSASGGTDTQYF
- | TRBJ2-2 | TRBV10-1 | - | TGCGCCAGCAGTGAGTCAACAGCCACCGGGGAGCTGTTTTTT | CASSESTATGELFF
TRBD2 | TRBJ2-1 | TRBV7-6 | - | TGTGCCAGCAGCCGGGGGGCTAGCGGGGGGACCGGGGAGCAGTTCTTC | CASSRGASGGTGEQFF
TRBD1 | TRBJ2-1 | TRBV6-6 | - | TGTGCCATCGGACAGGGCGCCTACAATGAGCAGTTCTTC | CAIGQGAYNEQFF
- | TRBJ2-7 | TRBV14 | once | TGTGCCAGCAGCCAAAGAATCAGGGGGGACGAGCAGTACTTC | CASSQRIRGDEQYF
- | TRBJ1-2 | TRBV6-5 | - | TGTGCCAGCAGCCTGGGACTTTCTAACTATGGCTACACCTTC | CASSLGLSNYGYTF
TRBD2 | TRBJ2-5 | TRBV7-8 | once | TGTGCCAGCAGCTCCCCTAGCGGGGGGTTACAAGAGACCCAGTACTTC | CASSSPSGGLQETQYF
TRBD1 | TRBJ2-7 | TRBV6-5 | - | TGTGCCAGCAGAAACACCGGGACAGGGGACTACGAGCAGTACTTC | CASRNTGTGDYEQYF
- | TRBJ2-2 | TRBV4-1 | - | TGCGCCAGCAGCCAAGCTCAGAGGGCCGGGGAGCTGTTTTTT | CASSQAQRAGELFF
TRBD2 | TRBJ2-7 | TRBV13 | - | TGTGCCAGCAGCCAGGGACTAGCGGGGTGGGAGCAGTACTTC | CASSQGLAGWEQYF
- | TRBJ1-3 | TRBV6-6 | - | TGTGCCAGCACCCAGAGACCCCTCTCTGGAAACACCATATATTTT | CASTQRPLSGNTIYF
TRBD1 | TRBJ1-3 | TRBV6-5 | - | TGTGCCAGCAGTTACAGGACAGGGAGGACCATATATTTT | CASSYRTGRTIYF
TRBD1 | TRBJ1-1 | TRBV7-2 | - | TGTGCCAGCAGCTCCAGACAGGGTGGATACACTGAAGCTTTCTTT | CASSSRQGGYTEAFF